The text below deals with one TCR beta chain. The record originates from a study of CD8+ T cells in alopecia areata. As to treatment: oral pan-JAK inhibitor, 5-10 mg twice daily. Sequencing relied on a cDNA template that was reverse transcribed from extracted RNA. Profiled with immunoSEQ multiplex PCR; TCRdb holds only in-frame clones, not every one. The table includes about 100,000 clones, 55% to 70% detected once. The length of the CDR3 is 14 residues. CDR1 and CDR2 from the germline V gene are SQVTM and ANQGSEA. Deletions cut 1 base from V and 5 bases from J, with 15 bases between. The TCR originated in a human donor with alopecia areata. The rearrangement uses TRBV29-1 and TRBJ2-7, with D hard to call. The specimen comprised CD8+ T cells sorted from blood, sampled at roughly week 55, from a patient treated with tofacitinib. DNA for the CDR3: TGCAGCGTTGAAGGTGGGCAGGACCTTAACGAGCAGTACTTC. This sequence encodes CSVEGGQDLNEQYF.